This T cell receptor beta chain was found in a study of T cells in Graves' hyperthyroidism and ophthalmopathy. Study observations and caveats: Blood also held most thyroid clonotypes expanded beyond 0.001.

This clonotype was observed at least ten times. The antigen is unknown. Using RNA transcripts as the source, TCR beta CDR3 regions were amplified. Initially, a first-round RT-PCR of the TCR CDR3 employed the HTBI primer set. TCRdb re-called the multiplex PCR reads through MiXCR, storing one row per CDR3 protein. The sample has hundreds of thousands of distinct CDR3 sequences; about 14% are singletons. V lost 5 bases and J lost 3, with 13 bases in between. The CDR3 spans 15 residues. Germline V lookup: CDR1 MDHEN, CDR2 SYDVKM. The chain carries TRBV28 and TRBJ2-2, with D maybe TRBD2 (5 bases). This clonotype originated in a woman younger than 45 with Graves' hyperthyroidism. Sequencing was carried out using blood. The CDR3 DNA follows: TGTGCCAGCAGTCCCTCTGGCGGGCACACCGGGGAGCTGTTTTTT. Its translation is CASSPSGGHTGELFF.